What follows are 17 T cell receptor beta chains derived from one specimen sequenced in a study of technical replicates of blood from several donors. Here immunoSEQ multiplex PCR was the method, and the copy in TCRdb shows in-frame clones only, minus some. Altogether about 84,000 clones are present, about 97% being singletons, with the ten largest covering more than 0.15%. What was sequenced was T cells isolated from PBMCs. These receptors were collected from a human donor in good health.

J is TRBJ2-7 and V is TRBV15; D is perhaps TRBD1 (6 bases). Trimming stripped 3 bases from V and 2 bases from J, with 11 bases between. The CDR3 extends over 14 amino acids. The V gene's germline CDR1 is LNHNV and CDR2 YYDKDF (reference sequence). This CDR3 reads CATSRTGSPYEQYF. DNA for the CDR3: TGTGCCACCAGCAGGACAGGTAGCCCCTACGAGCAGTACTTC.

The chain joins TRBV6-5 to TRBJ2-3, with 11 positions matching TRBD1. Germline CDR1 and CDR2: MNHEY and SVGAGI. Unmatched junction bases numbered 6, after V lost 4 bases and J lost 3 bases. There are 16 residues in the CDR3. The CDR3 DNA sequence: TGTGCCAGCAGTTTCCGGGACAGGGGGGGGACAGATACGCAGTATTTT. Protein sequence: CASSFRDRGGTDTQYF.

This chain joins TRBV29-1 and TRBJ2-3; D may be TRBD1 (6 bases). The length of the CDR3 is 14 residues. The V and J ends lost 6 bases and 3 bases respectively, with 16 bases between them. CDR1 and CDR2 from the germline V gene are SQVTM and ANQGSEA. DNA for the CDR3: TGCAGCGTGGGACCGGACAGAGGAACAGATACGCAGTATTTT. Translation: CSVGPDRGTDTQYF.

The rearrangement joins TRBV5-5 to TRBJ1-3, with unresolved D. The CDR3 has 13 residues. Germline-derived CDR1 and CDR2 are SGHKS and YYEKEE (reference sequence). Trimming stripped 8 bases from V and 0 bases from J, with 9 bases between. In DNA form, the CDR3 reads TGTGCCAGTCACTACCTCTCTGGAAACACCATATATTTT. Translated: CASHYLSGNTIYF. Filled out from reference TRBV5-5 and TRBJ1-3, the complete variable domain reads DAGVTQSPTHLIKTRGQQVTLRCSPISGHKSVSWYQQVLGQGPQFIFQYYEKEERGRGNFPDRFSARQFPNYSSELNVNALLLGDSALYLCASHYLSGNTIYFGEGSWLTVV.

V usage is TRBV19 and J usage is TRBJ2-7; tentatively, D is TRBD1 (5 bases). CDR1 LNHDA and CDR2 SQIVND come from the germline V gene (reference sequence). The CDR3 runs 16 residues. The ends were cut back, 3 bases at V and 0 bases at J, with 15 bases in the middle. CDR3: CASSMGPTVLSYEQYF. CDR3 nucleotides: TGTGCCAGTAGTATGGGGCCAACAGTTCTCTCCTACGAGCAGTACTTC.

The chain recombines TRBV2 with TRBJ1-1, with TRBD1 matching over 8 bases. Germline CDR1 is SNHLY and CDR2 is FYNNEI. This CDR3 contains 14 residues. Germline trimming cut 8 bases from V and 5 bases from J; bases unmatched to any gene: 10. CDR3 residues: CASVPAGGRTEAFF. DNA of the CDR3: TGTGCCAGCGTACCTGCAGGGGGCCGGACTGAAGCTTTCTTT. The full variable domain, in which reference TRBV2 and TRBJ1-1 provide the parts outside the CDR3, is EPEVTQTPSHQVTQMGQEVILRCVPISNHLYFYWYRQILGQKVEFLVSFYNNEISEKSEIFDDQFSVERPDGSNFTLKIRSTKLEDSAMYFCASVPAGGRTEAFFGQGTRLTVV.

This chain joins TRBV18 and TRBJ2-2; D might be TRBD1 (6 bases). This CDR3 comprises 14 residues. V dropped 6 bases and J dropped 4 bases, with 12 bases sitting between them. Germline V CDR1 and CDR2: KGHSH, LQKENI. CDR3 nucleotide sequence: TGTGCCAGCTCGCAAGCAGGGGTCACCGGGGAGCTGTTTTTT. This translates into CASSQAGVTGELFF.

V usage is TRBV5-4 and J usage is TRBJ2-5; possibly TRBD2 for D (5 bases). V lost 4 bases, J lost 3 bases, and 10 bases lay in between. Germline V gene data show CDR1 as SGHNT and CDR2 as YYREEE (reference sequence). The CDR3 length is 13 residues. The CDR3 bases are TGTGCCAGCAGCGTTTGGGGAGAAGAGACCCAGTACTTC. Translated: CASSVWGEETQYF.

This rearrangement joins TRBV6-1 to TRBJ2-7; 7 positions agree with TRBD1. V was pared by 5 bases and J by 5 bases, with 6 bases of the junction left unmatched. The germline CDR1 and CDR2 sequences are MNHNS and SASEGT. This CDR3 has 13 amino acids. CDR3 in amino acids: CASSHQTGNEQYF. DNA of the CDR3: TGTGCCAGCAGTCACCAGACAGGGAACGAGCAGTACTTC.

CDR3 bases: TGTGCCAGCCAGGTCGGGGGGACTCATAATTCACCCCTCCACTTT. Translation: CASQVGGTHNSPLHF. This sequence joins TRBV14 and TRBJ1-6; D may be TRBD1 (5 bases). V was cut by 8 bases and J by 5 bases, with 16 bases left in between. This CDR3 has 15 amino acids. Germline V lookup: CDR1 SGHDN, CDR2 FVKESK.

The chain employs TRBV5-8 and TRBJ1-4, with a weak D call TRBD1 (6 bases). CDR1 is SGHTS, CDR2 YDEGEE, per germline. The CDR3 has 13 amino acids. Trimming left V 9 bases short and J 8 bases short, with 17 bases between. For the CDR3, the DNA is TGTGCCACCCTCAGGACAGTAGGGGAAAAACTGTTTTTT. Protein product: CATLRTVGEKLFF.

The rearrangement uses TRBV2 and TRBJ2-5; possibly TRBD1 for D (6 bases). The CDR3 is 13 residues long. Germline V lookup: CDR1 SNHLY, CDR2 FYNNEI. Trimming stripped 7 bases from V and 1 base from J, with 10 bases between. The CDR3 loop is CASMWGLQETQYF. CDR3 sequence (DNA): TGTGCCAGCATGTGGGGGCTCCAAGAGACCCAGTACTTC.

The chain recombines TRBV27 with TRBJ1-5, with D possibly TRBD1 on 5 matching bases. The germline CDR1 and CDR2 sequences are MNHEY and SMNVEV (reference sequence). Between the trimmed V and J ends, which lost 3 bases and 5 bases, there was a span of 17 bases. The CDR3 totals 16 residues. The chain's CDR3 is CASSLTVTRGDQPQHF. The CDR3 nucleotides are TGTGCCAGCAGTTTGACGGTAACAAGGGGCGATCAGCCCCAGCATTTT.

CDR3 loop: CASSAYQAGEDTQYF. The CDR3 DNA is TGTGCCAGCAGCGCCTACCAAGCAGGGGAAGATACGCAGTATTTT. This chain links TRBV5-5 with TRBJ2-3; TRBD1 is a possible D gene (6 bases). Germline CDR1 is SGHKS and CDR2 is YYEKEE (reference sequence). This CDR3 is built from 15 residues. Trimming took off 4 bases at V and 5 bases at J, with 17 bases between the two ends.

The chain links TRBV28 to TRBJ2-2, with D perhaps TRBD1 (7 bases). The germline CDR1 and CDR2 sequences are MDHEN and SYDVKM. Trimming stripped 4 bases from V and 7 bases from J, with 13 bases between. This CDR3 comprises 14 residues. CDR3 sequence reads: CASSSEGAGGELFF. The CDR3 DNA sequence: TGTGCCAGCAGTTCGGAGGGGGCTGGCGGGGAGCTGTTTTTT.

The rearrangement uses TRBV27 and TRBJ1-2, with a tentative D call TRBD1 (6 bases). The CDR3 has 18 residues. Per germline, CDR1 MNHEY and CDR2 SMNVEV (reference sequence). V lost 7 bases and J 4 bases, leaving 28 bases between the germline ends. CDR3 loop: CASTTYRDLDFSGYGYTF. CDR3 bases: TGTGCCAGCACTACTTACAGGGATTTGGACTTTTCAGGCTATGGCTACACCTTC.

This clone has just one count. This chain connects TRBV18 to TRBJ2-7; D remains ambiguous. Looked up from germline, CDR1 is KGHSH and CDR2 is LQKENI. V was clipped by 6 bases and J by 0 bases, with 3 bases between them. The CDR3 spans 11 residues. The CDR3 sequence is CASSLSYEQYF. Written as DNA, the CDR3 is TGTGCCAGCTCCCTCTCCTACGAGCAGTACTTC.